Many counts were recorded for the clone carrying this T cell receptor beta chain. Its target is unknown. A sample-barcoded 5' primer and a J-beta primer mix were used in a second PCR of about 6 to 11 cycles. Each TCR beta cDNA got a 12-nucleotide random molecular identifier. TCRdb called the 5' RACE reads again in MiXCR, with one record for every CDR3 protein. The repertoire consists of fewer than 900,000 distinct CDR3 sequences, with about 42% occurring once and the leading ten covering 20% to 25%. The record originates from a study of blood T cells in healthy people across ages. Study-level results: TCR beta diversity tracked closely with naive T cell percentage.

Germline V gives CDR1 SGHTA, CDR2 FQGNSA. The CDR3 extends over 13 amino acids. The V end lost 5 bases, the J end lost 15 bases, and 20 bases lay between the germline ends. The sequence was obtained from an older woman in good health. The genes are TRBV7-2 and TRBJ2-4, with D possibly being TRBD1 (6 bases). Sequenced material: blood. The CDR3 here is CASSPQGTQKGYF. CDR3 in DNA: TGTGCCAGCAGCCCCCAGGGGACGCAAAAGGGGTACTTC.